A single T cell receptor beta chain is shown here with its context. No antigen is known for it. This sample was included in a study of identical twins. Study-wide results and caveats: Findings came from cross-sectional statistics, without long-term follow-up of donors. Fewer insertions characterized abundant cord blood beta clonotypes, whereas memory repertoires showed none.

cDNA carried unique molecular identifiers, and a universal primer site was added by template switching. TCRdb re-derived calls from the 5' RACE reads in MiXCR, one entry per CDR3 protein. The sample carries roughly 350,000 distinct CDR3 sequences, around an eighth recorded once. Germline lookup yields CDR1 KGHDR and CDR2 SFDVKD. V dropped 6 bases and J dropped 7 bases, with 11 bases sitting between them. CDR3 length equals 13 residues. These data were also reused for a study on yellow fever vaccine responses in identical twins.

Sequenced input: CD8+ T cells sorted from blood. The origin of this receptor is a woman under 30 in good health. The rearrangement joins TRBV24-1 to TRBJ2-2; D is perhaps TRBD2 (6 bases). CDR3 residues: CATSQLAYGELFF. The CDR3 nucleotides are TGTGCCACCAGTCAACTAGCTTACGGGGAGCTGTTTTTT.